This entry concerns a single T cell receptor beta chain. Its antigen is currently unknown. The junction departs from germline at one end; a sequencing error may be responsible. Clones were sequenced by immunoSEQ multiplex PCR, and TCRdb holds only the in-frame ones, with some missing. The table has several thousand clones, approximately 86% seen once; the top ten hold under 20%. This specimen belongs to a study of hypomethylating agent response in myelodysplastic syndrome. Study results and caveats: No significant post-treatment change in richness, rarefaction diversity or clonality, across all patients or response groups.

Germline values: CDR1 MDHEN, CDR2 SYDVKM. The length of the CDR3 is 15 residues. This receptor was taken from a human donor with myelodysplastic syndrome. Sequencing used bone marrow, obtained before or after starting hypomethylating agent treatment for myelodysplastic syndrome (not recorded which). This chain links TRBV28 with TRBJ1-1; unclear D gene. The CDR3 is CASIFTRTANPEAFF. CDR3 sequence (DNA): TGTGCCAGCATCTTCACCCGGACTGCGAACCCTGAAGCTTTCTTT.